A selection of T cell receptor beta chains follows, all from one sample in a study of regulatory T cells in long-lasting Graves disease. TCRdb reanalysed the multiplex PCR reads using MiXCR and keeps one entry per CDR3 protein. Among 390,000 or so distinct CDR3 sequences, more than 20% were seen once, and the ten largest hold 28%. The sample was peripheral blood mononuclear cells (PBMCs), taken when the disease was refractory, from a patient treated with antithyroid drugs. The receptors stem from a woman in her forties with Graves disease. Each CDR3 is given with its conserved first and last residue. The D gene is left open where the match is weak. Where a row states a size, it is once, few, many or the class of an expanded clone; other rows omit it.

.	TRBV6-1	TRBJ2-6	TRBD2	TGTGCCAGCAGTGAAGTAGGACTAGCGTTTTCTGGGGCCAACGTCCTGACTTTC	CASSEVGLAFSGANVLTF
few	TRBV18	TRBJ2-7	.	TGTGCCAGCTCACCGAAAACCTACGAGCAGTACTTC	CASSPKTYEQYF
.	TRBV5-4	TRBJ1-5	TRBD1	TGTGCCAGCAGCCAGACAGGGTCGGATCAGCCCCAGCATTTT	CASSQTGSDQPQHF
many	TRBV15	TRBJ1-2	TRBD1	TGTGCCACCAGCAGATCTAACTGGGGACAGCATGGCTACACCTTC	CATSRSNWGQHGYTF
.	TRBV5-1	TRBJ2-5	.	TGCGCCAGCAGCTTGGATCTAGAAGAGACCCAGTACTTC	CASSLDLEETQYF
.	TRBV7-9	TRBJ2-2	.	TGTGCCAGCAGCTTTTACCAGCTGAACACCGGGGAGCTGTTTTTT	CASSFYQLNTGELFF
many	TRBV19	TRBJ1-5	TRBD1	TGTGCCAGTAGTACAACCCGGGACAGGAATCAGCCCCAGCATTTT	CASSTTRDRNQPQHF
many	TRBV11-2	TRBJ2-7	.	TGTGCCAGCAGCCAATCCATACAGGGTTACGAGCAGTACTTC	CASSQSIQGYEQYF
.	TRBV15	TRBJ1-2	.	TGTGCCACCAGCAGAGATCAAAGGAAGGCCCCCTATGGCTACACCTTC	CATSRDQRKAPYGYTF
.	TRBV27	TRBJ2-1	.	TGTGCCAGCAGTCACGCCGGGTTCGAACAGTTCTTC	CASSHAGFEQFF
many	TRBV28	TRBJ1-2	.	TGTGCCAGCAGTTCCCGAGGCGGCTACACCTTC	CASSSRGGYTF
.	TRBV2	TRBJ1-5	TRBD1	TGTGCCAGCAGAATCAGGACAGGGTTCAATCAGCCCCAGCATTTT	CASRIRTGFNQPQHF
few	TRBV19	TRBJ1-2	TRBD1	TGTGCCAGTAGTTTTGGACAGGGGTCCTATGGCTACACCTTC	CASSFGQGSYGYTF
many	TRBV11-3	TRBJ2-5	.	TGTGCCAGCACCCTTCTGCCGGAAGAGACCCAGTACTTC	CASTLLPEETQYF
.	TRBV20-1	TRBJ2-7	.	TGCAGTGCTAGAGGCCTCCTTAGGGGGGCGGTTAGCTCCTACGAGCAGTACTTC	CSARGLLRGAVSSYEQYF
many	TRBV27	TRBJ2-5	.	TGTGCCAGCAGTTCGCTAGCGAGAGAGACCCAGTACTTC	CASSSLARETQYF
many	TRBV28	TRBJ2-7	.	TGTGCCAGCACCTATAGGGGGTCCTACGAGCAGTACTTC	CASTYRGSYEQYF
.	TRBV7-9	TRBJ2-7	.	TGTGCCAGCAGCTTAGTTTTTCTCGGGGGGCAGCAGTACTTC	CASSLVFLGGQQYF
.	TRBV7-8	TRBJ2-4	.	TGTGCCAGCAGCTCAGAGAGGGGCTTTGGGGCCAAAAACATTCAGTACTTC	CASSSERGFGAKNIQYF
few	TRBV6-7	TRBJ2-2	TRBD2	TGTGCCAGCAGTTACCCTAACCGGACTAGCGCCTGCACCGGGGAGCTGTTTTTT	CASSYPNRTSACTGELFF
few	TRBV20-1	TRBJ1-3	TRBD1	TGCAGTGCTAGCCCCTTGGACAGGGACGGAAACACCATATATTTT	CSASPLDRDGNTIYF
few	TRBV10-3	TRBJ1-2	TRBD1	TGTGCCATCAGTGAGGGACAGGGGGTAGCTAACTATGGCTACACCTTC	CAISEGQGVANYGYTF
.	TRBV13	TRBJ1-1	.	TGTGCCAGCAGCTCCGAGGGAGAGACTGAAGCTTTCTTT	CASSSEGETEAFF
.	TRBV7-9	TRBJ2-7	.	TGTGCCAGCAGCGACGGCCTTTCCTACGAGCAGTACTTC	CASSDGLSYEQYF
many	TRBV2	TRBJ2-2	.	TGTGCCAGCAGTGAAAACTCGGCATCCGGGGAGCTGTTTTTT	CASSENSASGELFF
.	TRBV15	TRBJ1-3	.	TGTGCCGCATCGTCACTCCCGTCTGGAAACACCATATATTTT	CAASSLPSGNTIYF
few	TRBV29-1	TRBJ2-1	TRBD2	TGCAGCGTTGATGGGCTAGCGGGAGTGGATGAGCAGTTCTTC	CSVDGLAGVDEQFF
.	TRBV7-2	TRBJ2-7	.	TGTACCAGCAGCTTTATTGGGGACGCCGCCTACGAGCAGTACTTC	CTSSFIGDAAYEQYF
.	TRBV14	TRBJ2-7	TRBD2	TGTGCCAGCAACCGGGGACTACTTACATACGAGCAGTACTTC	CASNRGLLTYEQYF
.	TRBV18	TRBJ2-5	.	TGTGCCAGCTCACCACCGCGGGGAGAGACCCAGTACTTC	CASSPPRGETQYF
many	TRBV11-2	TRBJ1-1	.	TGTGCCAGCAGCTCGCCACGGGCGGGTTTCTTT	CASSSPRAGFF
many	TRBV13	TRBJ2-5	.	TGTGCCAGCAGCCCCTCGGCGGCGGGGAGGTTCCAAGAGACCCAGTACTTC	CASSPSAAGRFQETQYF
many	TRBV9	TRBJ1-1	.	TGTGCCAGCAGCGTACTCAGCGTGAACACTGAAGCTTTCTTT	CASSVLSVNTEAFF
few	TRBV20-1	TRBJ1-2	TRBD1	TGCAGTGCTGTCCACGGGACAGGGGGCAACTACACCTTC	CSAVHGTGGNYTF
few	TRBV12-3/TRBV12-4	TRBJ2-4	TRBD2	TGTGCCAGCAGGACTAGCGGAAAAAACATTCAGTACTTC	CASRTSGKNIQYF
few	TRBV5-1	TRBJ1-1	.	TGCGCCAGCAGCTTGGGCGTAAGTCCTGAAGCTTTCTTT	CASSLGVSPEAFF
many	TRBV28	TRBJ1-5	.	TGTGCCAGCAGTTTAAGACAGTCCGGGCAGCCCCAGCATTTT	CASSLRQSGQPQHF
.	TRBV7-8	TRBJ2-5	.	TGTGCCAGCAGCTACAGGGTATTGGAGACCCAGTACTTC	CASSYRVLETQYF
.	TRBV14	TRBJ1-1	.	TGTGCCAGCAGCCAAGCGGCAGGTTGGCTGACTGAAGCTTTCTTT	CASSQAAGWLTEAFF
.	TRBV10-3	TRBJ2-1	TRBD1	TGTGCCATCAGTGAGTGGGGATCCGTTGCCGGGACAGCCCCAAGGGAGCAGTTCTTC	CAISEWGSVAGTAPREQFF
few	TRBV7-9	TRBJ1-2	.	TGTGCCAGCAGTTCCTCGGACCGTCCTAACTATGGCTACACCTTC	CASSSSDRPNYGYTF
few	TRBV20-1	TRBJ2-7	TRBD1	TGCAGTGCCAGGACAGGGAAAGGATTGTACGAGCAGTACTTC	CSARTGKGLYEQYF
many	TRBV7-6	TRBJ2-1	.	TGTGCCAGCAGCCCCTCCTTGGAGTACAATGAGCAGTTCTTC	CASSPSLEYNEQFF
few	TRBV7-9	TRBJ1-4	.	TGTGCCAGCAGCTCCTCAGGGTCAGGAAAACTGTTTTTT	CASSSSGSGKLFF
few	TRBV30	TRBJ2-7	TRBD1	TGTGCCTGGAGTAGGACAGGGGGCCAAGGTGGGCAGTACTTC	CAWSRTGGQGGQYF